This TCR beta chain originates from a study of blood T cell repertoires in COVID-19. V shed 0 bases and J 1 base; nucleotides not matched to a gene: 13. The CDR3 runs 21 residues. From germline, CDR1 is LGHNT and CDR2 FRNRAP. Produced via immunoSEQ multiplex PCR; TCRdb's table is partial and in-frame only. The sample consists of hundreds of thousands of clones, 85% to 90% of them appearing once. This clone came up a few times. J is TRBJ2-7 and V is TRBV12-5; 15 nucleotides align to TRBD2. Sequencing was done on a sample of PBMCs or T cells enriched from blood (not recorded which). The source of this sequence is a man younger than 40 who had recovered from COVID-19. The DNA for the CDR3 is TGTGCTAGTGGTTTGGTAATGACGGGACTAGCGGGAGGTCACAGATCCTACGAGCAGTACTTC. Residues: CASGLVMTGLAGGHRSYEQYF. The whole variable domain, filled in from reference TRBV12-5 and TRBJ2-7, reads DARVTQTPRHKVTEMGQEVTMRCQPILGHNTVFWYRQTMMQGLELLAYFRNRAPLDDSGMPKDRFSAEMPDATLATLKIQPSEPRDSAVYFCASGLVMTGLAGGHRSYEQYFGPGTRLTVT.